The 8 T cell receptor beta chains presented below share a single source sample, sequenced in a study of cytomegalovirus exposure and HLA in healthy donors (dated by TCRdb to about 2017). The library was built by means of the immunoSEQ multiplex PCR assay. Here the immuneACCESS table is served through TCRdb, limited to in-frame sequences with V and J called. Missing clones are a known gap in these copies; in checked studies unresolved V genes cover under half, and the rest lacks a known reason. Within this sample are tens of thousands of clones, with roughly nine tenths of them counted one time only. The top ten constitute about 1.2% of the sample. The sequencing sample was made of PBMCs. The origin of the receptors is a woman aged 18 to 35 in good health and CMV-seronegative.

The genes are TRBV7-9 and TRBJ1-1, with 8 bases lining up with TRBD1. CDR1 SEHNR and CDR2 FQNEAQ come from the germline V gene (reference sequence). V was pared by 5 bases and J by 4 bases, with 6 bases of the junction left unmatched. CDR3 length: 14 amino acids. CDR3 nucleotides: TGTGCCAGCAGCAATGCTCAGGGGGCCACTGAAGCTTTCTTT. Amino acid sequence: CASSNAQGATEAFF.

This chain connects TRBV4-1 to TRBJ1-2; a possible D gene is TRBD1 (6 bases). The V end was cut by 5 bases, the J end by 3 bases, with 13 bases between. Germline V gene sequence: CDR1 MGHRA, CDR2 YSYEKL. CDR3 length equals 14 residues. CDR3 in amino acids: CASSNTGRDYGYTF. CDR3 bases: TGCGCCAGCAGCAATACAGGGAGGGACTATGGCTACACCTTC.

The J gene is TRBJ2-1, the V gene TRBV7-3; TRBD1 matches 9 bases. The CDR3 covers 16 residues. The trim removed 0 bases at V and 4 bases at J, leaving 4 bases unmatched. The germline V gene has CDR1 SGHTA and CDR2 FQGTGA. The CDR3 reads CASSLTSGTGYNEQFF. CDR3 bases: TGTGCCAGCAGCTTAACATCCGGGACAGGGTACAATGAGCAGTTCTTC.

The CDR3 DNA sequence: TGTGCCAGCAGCCTGGGACTAGCCTACAATGAGCAGTTCTTC. Protein: CASSLGLAYNEQFF. J is TRBJ2-1 and V is TRBV7-3; 8 bases match TRBD2. Germline lookup yields CDR1 SGHTA and CDR2 FQGTGA. The V segment lost 5 bases and the J segment 2 bases; nucleotides outside the gene matches: 2. The CDR3 runs to 14 residues.

The rearrangement joins TRBV19 to TRBJ2-7, with 11 nucleotides matching TRBD1. The germline gives CDR1 LNHDA, CDR2 SQIVND (reference sequence). With V trimmed by 6 bases and J by 4 bases, 5 bases remained unmatched. There are 14 residues in the CDR3. CDR3 DNA sequence: TGTGCCAGTAGCTCCGGGACAGGGGGTTACGAGCAGTACTTC. Protein sequence: CASSSGTGGYEQYF. Full variable domain (remainder filled in from reference TRBV19 and TRBJ2-7): DGGITQSPKYLFRKEGQNVTLSCEQNLNHDAMYWYRQDPGQGLRLIYYSQIVNDFQKGDIAEGYSVSREKKESFPLTVTSAQKNPTAFYLCASSSGTGGYEQYFGPGTRLTVT.

CDR3: CASSSTSGGTSTDTQYF. The CDR3 DNA follows: TGCGCCAGCAGTTCAACTAGCGGGGGGACATCCACAGATACGCAGTATTTT. The chain uses TRBV10-2 and TRBJ2-3, with 12 bases aligning to TRBD2. This CDR3 region has 17 residues. J lost 2 bases, V lost 5 bases, and 8 bases had no gene match. Germline lookup yields CDR1 WSHSY and CDR2 SAAADI.

CDR3 residues: CASRGTGGETQYF. CDR3 sequence (DNA): TGTGCCAGCAGGGGGACAGGGGGGGAGACCCAGTACTTC. The V gene is TRBV2, the J gene TRBJ2-5; 11 bases fit TRBD1. CDR1 is SNHLY, CDR2 FYNNEI, per germline. J was trimmed by 5 bases and V by 6 bases; bases with no gene match: 2. This CDR3 comprises 13 residues.

The rearrangement links TRBV27 to TRBJ2-5; tentative D call: TRBD2 (6 bases). Germline assignment: CDR1 MNHEY and CDR2 SMNVEV (reference sequence). V was clipped by 2 bases and J by 8 bases, with 12 bases between them. The CDR3 contains 13 residues. The CDR3 reads CASSLGRWETQYF. The CDR3 DNA follows: TGTGCCAGCAGTTTAGGGAGGTGGGAAACCCAGTACTTC.